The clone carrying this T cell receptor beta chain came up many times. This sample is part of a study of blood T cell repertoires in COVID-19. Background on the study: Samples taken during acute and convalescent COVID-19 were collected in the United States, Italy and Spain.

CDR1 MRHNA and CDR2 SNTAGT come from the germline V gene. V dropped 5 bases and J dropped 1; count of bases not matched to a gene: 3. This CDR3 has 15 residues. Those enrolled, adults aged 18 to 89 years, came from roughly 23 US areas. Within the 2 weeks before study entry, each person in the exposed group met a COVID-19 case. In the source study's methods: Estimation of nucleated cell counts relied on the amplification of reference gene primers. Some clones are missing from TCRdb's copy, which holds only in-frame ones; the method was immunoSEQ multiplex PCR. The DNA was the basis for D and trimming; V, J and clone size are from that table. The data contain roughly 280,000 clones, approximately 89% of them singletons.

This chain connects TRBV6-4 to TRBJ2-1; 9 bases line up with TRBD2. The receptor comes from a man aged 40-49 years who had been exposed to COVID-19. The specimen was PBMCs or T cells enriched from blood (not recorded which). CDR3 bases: TGTGCCAGCAGTCTCCTAGCGGGATCCTACAATGAGCAGTTCTTC. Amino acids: CASSLLAGSYNEQFF.